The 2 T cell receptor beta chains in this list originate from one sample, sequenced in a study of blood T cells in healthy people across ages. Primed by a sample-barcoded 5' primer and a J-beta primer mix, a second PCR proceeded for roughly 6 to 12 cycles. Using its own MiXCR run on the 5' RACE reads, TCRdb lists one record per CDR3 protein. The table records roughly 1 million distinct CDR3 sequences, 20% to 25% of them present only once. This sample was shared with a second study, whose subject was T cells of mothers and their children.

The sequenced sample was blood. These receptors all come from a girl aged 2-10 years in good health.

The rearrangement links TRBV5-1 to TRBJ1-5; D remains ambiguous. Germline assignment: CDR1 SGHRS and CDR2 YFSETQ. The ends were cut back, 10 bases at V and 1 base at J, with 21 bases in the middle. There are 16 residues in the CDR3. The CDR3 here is CALCYRHTESNQPQHF. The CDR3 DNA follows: TGCGCCTTATGCTACCGGCACACCGAAAGCAATCAGCCCCAGCATTTT.

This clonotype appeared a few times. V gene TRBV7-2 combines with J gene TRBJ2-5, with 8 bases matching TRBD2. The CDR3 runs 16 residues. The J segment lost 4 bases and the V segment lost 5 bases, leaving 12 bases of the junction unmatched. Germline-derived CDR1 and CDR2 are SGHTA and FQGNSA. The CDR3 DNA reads TGTGCCAGCAGCCCCGGGGCAAGCGGGAGAGCAGAGACCCAGTACTTC. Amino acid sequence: CASSPGASGRAETQYF. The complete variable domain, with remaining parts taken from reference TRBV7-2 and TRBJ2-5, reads GAGVSQSPSNKVTEKGKDVELRCDPISGHTALYWYRQSLGQGLEFLIYFQGNSAPDKSGLPSDRFSAERTGGSVSTLTIQRTQQEDSAVYLCASSPGASGRAETQYFGPGTRLLVL.